A selection of T cell receptor beta chains follows, all from one sample in a study of regulatory T cells in long-lasting Graves disease. TCRdb re-called the multiplex PCR reads through MiXCR, storing one row per CDR3 protein. The sample has a few hundred thousand distinct CDR3 sequences; 11% to 15% are singletons. This same sample was also part of a study on T cells in Graves' hyperthyroidism and ophthalmopathy.

The sequencing used peripheral blood mononuclear cells (PBMCs), collected at new diagnosis, from a patient treated with antithyroid drugs. The source is a woman in her forties or fifties with Graves disease. The CDR3 runs from the conserved cysteine through the conserved F or W. D genes are given only for firm matches. Clone size is stated in some rows and not others, as once, few, many or a class when expanded.

cdr3_length: 16
j_call: TRBJ2-7
d_call: TRBD1
clone_size: -
v_call: TRBV27
cdr3_nt: TGTGCCAGCAGTTTAGCCGGGACAGGGGCCCTTTACGAGCGGTACTTC
cdr3_aa: CASSLAGTGALYERYF

cdr3_length: 14
j_call: TRBJ1-3
d_call: -
clone_size: many
v_call: TRBV27
cdr3_nt: TGTGCCAGCAGTCTAACCCGAGTTGGAAACACCATATATTTT
cdr3_aa: CASSLTRVGNTIYF

cdr3_length: 15
j_call: TRBJ2-7
d_call: -
clone_size: many
v_call: TRBV7-2
cdr3_nt: TGTGCCAGCAGCTTAGGAGTAGCCAAGCCCTACGAGCAGTACTTC
cdr3_aa: CASSLGVAKPYEQYF

cdr3_length: 16
j_call: TRBJ2-7
d_call: TRBD2
clone_size: -
v_call: TRBV7-3
cdr3_nt: TGTGCCAGCAGCTTTGGACTAGCGGGAGGAAACTACGAGCAGTACTTC
cdr3_aa: CASSFGLAGGNYEQYF

cdr3_length: 16
j_call: TRBJ2-2
d_call: -
clone_size: once
v_call: TRBV29-1
cdr3_nt: TGCAGCGTCGCAGACCTAGCCGCCTCGGGCACCGGGGAGCTGTTTTTT
cdr3_aa: CSVADLAASGTGELFF

cdr3_length: 18
j_call: TRBJ2-2
d_call: TRBD2
clone_size: many
v_call: TRBV4-1
cdr3_nt: TGCGCCAGCAGCCAAGGATACCTAGCGGGAGGGCCTTACGGGGAGCTGTTTTTT
cdr3_aa: CASSQGYLAGGPYGELFF

cdr3_length: 16
j_call: TRBJ1-6
d_call: -
clone_size: -
v_call: TRBV5-1
cdr3_nt: TGCGCCAGCAGCTTAAGCGGCCAGGCTGATAATTCACCCCTCCACTTT
cdr3_aa: CASSLSGQADNSPLHF

cdr3_length: 13
j_call: TRBJ2-5
d_call: TRBD2
clone_size: many
v_call: TRBV29-1
cdr3_nt: TGCAGCGTTGATGGCCTAGCGGAAGAGACCCAGTACTTC
cdr3_aa: CSVDGLAEETQYF

cdr3_length: 15
j_call: TRBJ2-7
d_call: TRBD2
clone_size: few
v_call: TRBV3-1
cdr3_nt: TGTGCCAGCAGCCAGGTTGCTAGCGGGACCTACGAGCAGTACTTC
cdr3_aa: CASSQVASGTYEQYF

cdr3_length: 16
j_call: TRBJ2-2
d_call: TRBD2
clone_size: once
v_call: TRBV5-6
cdr3_nt: TGTGCCAGCAGCTTGGGCCTAGCGGGCGGCTCCGGGGAGCTGTTTTTT
cdr3_aa: CASSLGLAGGSGELFF

cdr3_length: 15
j_call: TRBJ1-5
d_call: -
clone_size: few
v_call: TRBV28
cdr3_nt: TGTGCCATCGTAGGCGGGGAACATAGCAATCAGCCCCAGCATTTT
cdr3_aa: CAIVGGEHSNQPQHF

cdr3_length: 19
j_call: TRBJ2-7
d_call: TRBD2
clone_size: many
v_call: TRBV5-6
cdr3_nt: TGTGCCAGCAGTTCAACTCTAGCGGAGAGACTTAGCCGAGGTTACGAGCAGTACTTC
cdr3_aa: CASSSTLAERLSRGYEQYF

cdr3_length: 16
j_call: TRBJ1-6
d_call: TRBD1
clone_size: many
v_call: TRBV28
cdr3_nt: TGTGCCAGCAGACTTAACAGGGGTTTTAGGAATTCACCCCTCCACTTT
cdr3_aa: CASRLNRGFRNSPLHF

cdr3_length: 18
j_call: TRBJ2-3
d_call: TRBD2
clone_size: few
v_call: TRBV5-6
cdr3_nt: TGTGCCAGCAGCTTGTTCGGACTAGCGGGAGTTTCAACAGATACGCAGTATTTT
cdr3_aa: CASSLFGLAGVSTDTQYF

cdr3_length: 14
j_call: TRBJ2-7
d_call: -
clone_size: -
v_call: TRBV9
cdr3_nt: TGTGCCAGCAGCGTCTCGGACAGCCCCTACGAGCAGTACTTC
cdr3_aa: CASSVSDSPYEQYF

cdr3_length: 15
j_call: TRBJ2-1
d_call: TRBD1
clone_size: -
v_call: TRBV20-1
cdr3_nt: TGCAGTGCTAGAGGCCCTCCAGGGGGTAGCCGTGAGCAGTTCTTC
cdr3_aa: CSARGPPGGSREQFF

cdr3_length: 12
j_call: TRBJ2-1
d_call: -
clone_size: -
v_call: TRBV19
cdr3_nt: TGTGCCAGTACCAATGTCTACAATGAGCAGTTCTTC
cdr3_aa: CASTNVYNEQFF

cdr3_length: 15
j_call: TRBJ2-7
d_call: TRBD2
clone_size: many
v_call: TRBV7-3
cdr3_nt: TGTGCCAGCAGCTTAGATGCAGCGGGAGGAAGTGAGCAGTACTTC
cdr3_aa: CASSLDAAGGSEQYF

cdr3_length: 14
j_call: TRBJ1-1
d_call: -
clone_size: -
v_call: TRBV19
cdr3_nt: TGTGCCAGTAGTATAGTCGCGGCAGGGAGTGAAGCTTTCTTT
cdr3_aa: CASSIVAAGSEAFF

cdr3_length: 11
j_call: TRBJ2-7
d_call: -
clone_size: few
v_call: TRBV7-2
cdr3_nt: TGTGCCAGCAGCTTAAAAGAGGTGCAGTACTTC
cdr3_aa: CASSLKEVQYF

cdr3_length: 12
j_call: TRBJ2-4
d_call: -
clone_size: -
v_call: TRBV20-1
cdr3_nt: TGCAGTGCTAGCGCAGGGAAAAACATTCAGTACTTC
cdr3_aa: CSASAGKNIQYF

cdr3_length: 16
j_call: TRBJ1-2
d_call: -
clone_size: many
v_call: TRBV5-1
cdr3_nt: TGCGCCAGCAGCTTGGATCTTACAGGGACCGACTATGGCTACACCTTC
cdr3_aa: CASSLDLTGTDYGYTF